Sequencing of this T cell receptor beta chain was carried out in a study of shared clonotypes between healthy human individuals. Study context: Donor ages ranged 18 to 49 years: a couple of women, a few men.

Only in-frame clones appear in the TCRdb table, and some are missing; sequencing was by immunoSEQ multiplex PCR. The sample has more than 2 million clones; roughly 95% are singletons. As to this clone: Antigen specificity is unknown.

General study findings and limits: The study found lower generation probabilities in non-shared clonotypes than in those shared by all four donors. Rarefaction indicated that sorted-subset sequencing remained incomplete although depth was large.

Memory CD4+ cells were the fraction left after CD45RA+ naive selection. The sequencing input was naive CD4+ T cells sorted from blood. Documented subset: CD45RA+ positively selected. This clonotype was sampled from a man aged 18 to 29 in good health.

CDR3 loop: CASSSNSGLITGELFF. The CDR3, as DNA: TGCGCCAGCAGCTCAAATTCGGGACTAATCACCGGGGAGCTGTTTTTT. This chain links TRBV5-1 with TRBJ2-2; 7 bases map to TRBD2. CDR3 length equals 16 residues. The germline V gene has CDR1 SGHRS and CDR2 YFSETQ. Trimming took 3 bases from V and 4 from J; bases not matched to a gene: 9.